This entry features one TCR beta chain sequence. The data were obtained in a study of shared clonotypes between healthy human individuals. Sequenced by immunoSEQ multiplex PCR; TCRdb stores in-frame clones only, minus some. The repertoire holds some 2.1 million clones, with 95% as singletons. The CDR3 is 14 residues long. Deletions cut 3 bases from V and 7 bases from J, with 11 bases between. CDR1 is SGHKS, CDR2 YYEKEE, per germline (reference sequence). Splitting of CD4+ cells produced CD45RA+ naive and CD45RA-negative memory subsets. This sequence originates from a man aged 18 to 30 in good health. Sequenced: naive CD4+ T cells sorted from blood. Regarding subset: CD45RA+ positively selected. This chain uses TRBV5-5 with TRBJ1-6, with D tentatively TRBD1 (5 bases). CDR3 sequence: CASSSPGTNSPLHF. The CDR3 region has the DNA TGTGCCAGCAGCTCTCCCGGGACCAATTCACCCCTCCACTTT.